This TCR beta chain was identified in a study of cytomegalovirus exposure and HLA in healthy donors. Across the study: Later analysis reported that the 120 or so validation repertoires shared the platform of the 650 to 700 first-cohort repertoires.

Losses at the gene ends were 2 bases for V and 9 bases for J; bases not matched to a gene: 7. The CDR3 is 15 residues long. The germline V gene has CDR1 SGHVS and CDR2 FNYEAQ. This clone occurred a few times. Assay used: immunoSEQ multiplex PCR; TCRdb lists only in-frame clones, some missing. Here the sample spans about 160,000 clones, around 88% being singletons. The source material was PBMCs. The sequence was obtained from a woman in her late teens or twenties in good health and CMV-seronegative. The J gene is TRBJ2-1, the V gene TRBV7-6; 10 positions agree with TRBD2. The DNA for the CDR3 is TGTGCCAGCAGCTTATGGGCTAGCGGGAGTGGTGAGCAGTTCTTC. Its translation is CASSLWASGSGEQFF.